These T cell receptor beta chains were read from a single sample in a study of blood T cell dynamics during melanoma immunotherapy. TCRdb keeps only in-frame clones here, not all; method: immunoSEQ multiplex PCR. The sample holds under 15,000 clones; 85% to 90% are singletons and the top ten take less than 5.5%. The source material was blood, sampled from a patient treated with checkpoint blockade. All receptors derive from a human donor with melanoma. CDR3s include the opening cysteine and the closing phenylalanine or tryptophan. D genes are given only for firm matches. The size of a clone is reported for some rows only, either as once, few or many, or as a class for expanded clones.

cdr3_length	v_call	j_call	d_call	clone_size	cdr3_nt	cdr3_aa
15	TRBV7-8	TRBJ1-2	TRBD1	once	TGTGCCAGCAGCTTAGGTGGACAGGGGGCTCAAGGCTACACCTTC	CASSLGGQGAQGYTF
16	TRBV19	TRBJ2-1	TRBD2	few	TGTGCCAGTAGGCTCTCTAAACGGGAGGGTTACAATGAGCAGTTCTTC	CASRLSKREGYNEQFF
12	TRBV2	TRBJ2-1	.	.	TGTGCCAGCGGGGGAGCCTACAATGAGCAGTTCTTC	CASGGAYNEQFF
14	TRBV11-2	TRBJ2-2	.	.	TGTGCCAGCAGCTTAGATCGGGTGGCCGGGGAGCTGTTTTTT	CASSLDRVAGELFF
14	TRBV5-6	TRBJ2-7	.	.	TGTGCCAGCAGCTGGGGTGTGAGCTCCTACGAGCAGTACTTC	CASSWGVSSYEQYF
14	TRBV27	TRBJ2-7	TRBD1	.	TGTGCCAGCAGTTCTTACAGGGGGCCGAACGAGCAGTACTTC	CASSSYRGPNEQYF
14	TRBV5-1	TRBJ1-6	.	.	TGCGCCAGCAGTACGGGCTCCTATAATTCACCCCTCCACTTT	CASSTGSYNSPLHF
15	TRBV9	TRBJ1-2	.	.	TGTGCCAGCAGCGGAGGCACAGGCTCCTACTATGGCTACACCTTC	CASSGGTGSYYGYTF
15	TRBV11-2	TRBJ2-7	TRBD2	.	TGTGCCAGCAGCTTAGGGCCTAGCGGGACCTACGAGCAGTACTTC	CASSLGPSGTYEQYF
16	TRBV19	TRBJ1-4	.	.	TGTGCCAGTAGGATTTCCAGGGCGTCAACTAATGAAAAACTGTTTTTT	CASRISRASTNEKLFF
14	TRBV5-4	TRBJ1-1	TRBD1	.	TGTGCCAGCACCCTAACAGGGGAGATAACTGAAGCTTTCTTT	CASTLTGEITEAFF
15	TRBV2	TRBJ2-7	TRBD2	.	TGTGCCAGCAGTGGGGGGACTAGCGGGAGCTACGAGCAGTACTTC	CASSGGTSGSYEQYF
14	TRBV9	TRBJ2-6	TRBD2	.	TGTGCCAGCAGCAACGGACTAGCGGGGGGAGTCCTGACTTTC	CASSNGLAGGVLTF
13	TRBV9	TRBJ1-4	TRBD1	.	TGTGCCAGCAGCGGGACAGGGGGTGAAAAACTGTTTTTT	CASSGTGGEKLFF
13	TRBV19	TRBJ1-5	.	.	TGTGCCAGTAATTTTAGGGGCAATCAGCCCCAGCATTTT	CASNFRGNQPQHF
17	TRBV15	TRBJ1-5	.	.	TGTGCCACCAGCACAGCCCCCGCGTGGGGGGGCAATCAGCCCCAGCATTTT	CATSTAPAWGGNQPQHF
18	TRBV5-1	TRBJ2-6	.	.	TGCGCCAGCAGAGGGAGAGAAAGGGGCAAGCCTGGGGCCAACGTCCTGACTTTC	CASRGRERGKPGANVLTF
14	TRBV6-1	TRBJ2-7	TRBD1	.	TGTGCCAGCAAAAAACAGGGGACCTCCTACGAGCAGTACTTC	CASKKQGTSYEQYF
15	TRBV14	TRBJ1-4	.	.	TGTGCCAGCAGCCCCCGGACAGCAACTAATGAAAAACTGTTTTTT	CASSPRTATNEKLFF
14	TRBV2	TRBJ1-5	.	.	TGTGCCAGCAGTGTTACAGCGAACAATCAGCCCCAGCATTTT	CASSVTANNQPQHF
11	TRBV29-1	TRBJ1-1	.	few	TGCAGCGTTGACAGTAACACTGAAGCTTTCTTT	CSVDSNTEAFF
11	TRBV30	TRBJ1-1	.	.	TGTGCCTGGAGATTCAGAACTGAAGCTTTCTTT	CAWRFRTEAFF
15	TRBV9	TRBJ2-7	.	.	TGTGCCAGCAGCGTAGAGGCTGGCTATACCTACGAGCAGTACTTC	CASSVEAGYTYEQYF
15	TRBV10-3	TRBJ2-7	TRBD2	.	TGTGCCATCAGTTCCTCTAGCGGGGGGGACTACGAGCAGTACTTC	CAISSSSGGDYEQYF
15	TRBV28	TRBJ1-2	TRBD1	once	TGTGCCAGCAGTTTCGTTGGACAGGGGGACTATGGCTACACCTTC	CASSFVGQGDYGYTF
14	TRBV10-3	TRBJ1-5	.	.	TGTGCCATCAGTGAGTTAGGGGACAATCAGCCCCAGCATTTT	CAISELGDNQPQHF
14	TRBV28	TRBJ2-4	.	.	TGTGCCAGCAGTCCGCCAGGGACCAAAAACATTCAGTACTTC	CASSPPGTKNIQYF
14	TRBV5-1	TRBJ1-1	.	.	TGCGCCAGCAGCTCACCGGGACGGGACACTGAAGCTTTCTTT	CASSSPGRDTEAFF
13	TRBV7-9	TRBJ2-5	TRBD2	.	TGTGCCAGCAGTCGGACTAGCCAAGAGACCCAGTACTTC	CASSRTSQETQYF
16	TRBV12-2	TRBJ2-5	.	.	TGTGCAAGTCGCTTAGTCCGGGACAGGGGGCCAGAGACCCAGTACTTC	CASRLVRDRGPETQYF
15	TRBV5-1	TRBJ2-6	TRBD1	.	TGCGCCAGCGGGGCGACAGGGACTGGGGCCAACGTCCTGACTTTC	CASGATGTGANVLTF
13	TRBV19	TRBJ2-5	.	few	TGTGCCAGTAGTATGACCTTGGGAGAGACCCAGTACTTC	CASSMTLGETQYF
14	TRBV5-1	TRBJ1-5	.	.	TGCGCCAGCAGCCCGGAAGTAGGCAATCAGCCCCAGCATTTT	CASSPEVGNQPQHF
15	TRBV19	TRBJ1-6	.	.	TGTGCCAGTAGTATAGATGGGCCGGGAAAGTCACCCCTCCACTTT	CASSIDGPGKSPLHF
15	TRBV13	TRBJ2-7	.	.	TGTGCCAGCAGCGAACGGGACCCGAGGGTCCACGAGCAGTACTTC	CASSERDPRVHEQYF
16	TRBV7-2	TRBJ2-3	TRBD2	.	TGTGCCAGCAGCTCCCGGAGCGGGGTTGGCACAGATACGCAGTATTTT	CASSSRSGVGTDTQYF
16	TRBV4-1	TRBJ2-2	.	.	TGCGCCAGCAGCCAAGGGTCCACAGTCCGACCCGGGGAGCTGTTTTTT	CASSQGSTVRPGELFF
17	TRBV18	TRBJ1-4	TRBD1	.	TGTGCCAGCTCACCCGGGACAGGGTTTGAGGTTAATGAAAAACTGTTTTTT	CASSPGTGFEVNEKLFF
13	TRBV7-6	TRBJ1-2	.	.	TGTGCCAGCAGCTTTCAGACCTATGGAGGCTACACCTTC	CASSFQTYGGYTF
14	TRBV7-7	TRBJ2-3	TRBD2	.	TGTGCCAGCAGCTTAACGGGGGGGACAGATACGCAGTATTTT	CASSLTGGTDTQYF
15	TRBV6-1	TRBJ1-2	TRBD1	.	TGTGCCAGCAGTGAACCCGGACAGGGTTTCGCGAGCTACACCTTC	CASSEPGQGFASYTF
14	TRBV27	TRBJ2-5	.	once	TGTGCCAGCAGTTTATCCCCGACTGGTGAGACCCAGTACTTC	CASSLSPTGETQYF
12	TRBV25-1	TRBJ1-2	.	once	TGTGCCAGCAGTGACATCGTAGTGGGCTACACCTTC	CASSDIVVGYTF
15	TRBV4-1	TRBJ2-1	TRBD2	.	TGCGCCAGCAGCCAACTAGCGGGAGAATACAATGAGCAGTTCTTC	CASSQLAGEYNEQFF
20	TRBV18	TRBJ1-1	TRBD1	.	TGTGCCAGCTCACCGACGGCTCCGGGACAGGGGTCTGTGAGAAACACTGAAGCTTTCTTT	CASSPTAPGQGSVRNTEAFF
16	TRBV6-5	TRBJ1-1	.	.	TGTGCCAGCAGTTACTCGAGGGGGGAGCCCCACACTGAAGCTTTCTTT	CASSYSRGEPHTEAFF
12	TRBV10-3	TRBJ1-1	TRBD1	.	TGTGCCATCAGCCGACAGGGCTCTGAAGCTTTCTTT	CAISRQGSEAFF
13	TRBV7-2	TRBJ2-3	.	.	TGTGCCAGCAGCTTCCTACAGGGAGATACGCAGTATTTT	CASSFLQGDTQYF
13	TRBV21-1	TRBJ2-1	.	.	TGTGCCAGCAGACGAGATTTCTACAATGAGCAGTTCTTC	CASRRDFYNEQFF
16	TRBV7-9	TRBJ2-2	TRBD1	.	TGTGCCAGCAGTAGCAGTCCGGGACAGGTCTTCGGGGAGCTGTTTTTT	CASSSSPGQVFGELFF
15	TRBV4-2	TRBJ2-7	.	.	TGTGCCAGCAGCCGCGGGACTCCCGAATCCTACGAGCAGTACTTC	CASSRGTPESYEQYF
14	TRBV30	TRBJ2-5	TRBD1	.	TGTGCCTGGGCCCGGGACAGGGGGCTGGAGACCCAGTACTTC	CAWARDRGLETQYF
15	TRBV6-5	TRBJ2-7	TRBD1	.	TGTGCCAGCAGTTACGCCTACAGGGGCCTCTACGAGCAGTACTTC	CASSYAYRGLYEQYF